The rows below give T cell receptor beta chains drawn from one sample of a study of T cell responses to AZD1222 COVID-19 vaccine. Method: immunoSEQ multiplex PCR; TCRdb's copy keeps in-frame clones and lacks some. Of just under 95,000 clones listed, 80% to 90% are singletons. The sample was peripheral blood, taken on day 0 of AZD1222 vaccination. These receptors came from an adult in good health. Each CDR3 is given with its conserved first and last residue. Each record gives: clone size, J gene, V gene, D gene, CDR3 DNA, CDR3 protein. The D gene is left open where the match is weak. Clone size is given for some rows only: seen once, a few or many times, or a class if the clone is expanded.

NA | TRBJ2-1 | TRBV19 | TRBD2 | TGTGCCAGTAGCCCCGGCGTACTAGCGGGAGGGGGGGAGCAGTTCTTC | CASSPGVLAGGGEQFF
NA | TRBJ2-3 | TRBV19 | TRBD1 | TGTGCCAGTACCCAGACAGGGGCAGATACGCAGTATTTT | CASTQTGADTQYF
NA | TRBJ2-1 | TRBV5-6 | TRBD2 | TGTGCCAGCAGCCGGGAGGGGGCTAGCGGGAGACAATACAATGAGCAGTTCTTC | CASSREGASGRQYNEQFF
NA | TRBJ2-7 | TRBV19 | TRBD1 | TGTGCCAGTACGGACAGGGGGTTCGAGCAGTACTTC | CASTDRGFEQYF
NA | TRBJ1-3 | TRBV11-2 | NA | TGTGCCAGCAGCTTAGCAGACACGAGAAACACCATATATTTT | CASSLADTRNTIYF
NA | TRBJ1-2 | TRBV5-5 | NA | TGTGCCAGCAGCTACTACCAGAGTGCTAACTATGGCTACACCTTC | CASSYYQSANYGYTF
few | TRBJ2-2 | TRBV7-3 | NA | TGTGCCAGCAGGGCCGGGACACCCACCGGGGAGCTGTTTTTT | CASRAGTPTGELFF
NA | TRBJ1-1 | TRBV3-1/TRBV3-2 | NA | TGTGCCAGCAGCCAAGATTACCCAGGGGTATTAGGAGCTTTCTTT | CASSQDYPGVLGAFF
NA | TRBJ1-5 | TRBV7-2 | NA | TGTGCCAGCAGCTTAGAGGACGGTAGCAATCAGCCCCAGCATTTT | CASSLEDGSNQPQHF
NA | TRBJ1-3 | TRBV19 | NA | TGTGCCAGTAGAAAGCAAGGGAACTCCGCGGGAAACACCATATATTTT | CASRKQGNSAGNTIYF
NA | TRBJ1-1 | TRBV18 | NA | TGTGCCAGCTCACCACCTGGGGGGTACAGGGATAACACTGAAGCTTTCTTT | CASSPPGGYRDNTEAFF
once | TRBJ2-3 | TRBV30 | NA | TGTGCCTGGAGTGTACCAGCGCCCACAGATACGCAGTATTTT | CAWSVPAPTDTQYF
NA | TRBJ2-7 | TRBV27 | NA | TGTGCCAGCAGTTTCCGTCCCGACAGTCCGTCCTACGAGCAGTACTTC | CASSFRPDSPSYEQYF
NA | TRBJ1-6 | TRBV6-5 | NA | TGTGCCAGCAGCCCCCCGAGACAGTGGAATTCACCCCTCCACTTT | CASSPPRQWNSPLHF
NA | TRBJ1-5 | TRBV12-3/TRBV12-4 | NA | TGTGCCAGCAGTTCCAGGGAGACACAGCCCCAGCATTTT | CASSSRETQPQHF
NA | TRBJ1-1 | TRBV27 | TRBD1 | TGTGCCAGCAGTCCGACAGGGGCCAACACTGAAGCTTTCTTT | CASSPTGANTEAFF
NA | TRBJ2-7 | TRBV19 | NA | TGTGCCAGTAGTTCTTGGAGGGGGGCTTCCGAGCAGTACTTC | CASSSWRGASEQYF
few | TRBJ1-1 | TRBV6-1 | NA | TGTGCCAGCAGTGAACAGGGGTCTGAAGCTTTCTTT | CASSEQGSEAFF
NA | TRBJ1-5 | TRBV6-1 | NA | TGTGCCAGCAGTGAATCACAGAATCAGCCCCAGCATTTT | CASSESQNQPQHF
NA | TRBJ1-3 | TRBV6-4 | TRBD1 | TGTGCCAGCAGGGGGAGGACAGGATCAGGAAACACCATATATTTT | CASRGRTGSGNTIYF
once | TRBJ2-1 | TRBV7-2 | NA | TGTGCCAGCAGCAACAATGAGCAGTTCTTC | CASSNNEQFF
NA | TRBJ2-5 | TRBV5-1 | TRBD2 | TGCGCCAGCAGCAAGGGACTAGCGGACCAAGAGACCCAGTACTTC | CASSKGLADQETQYF
few | TRBJ2-2 | TRBV5-1 | TRBD2 | TGCGCCAGCAGCTTAGCTCCCCTAGCGGGAGACACCGGGGAGCTGTTTTTT | CASSLAPLAGDTGELFF
NA | TRBJ1-1 | TRBV5-1 | NA | TGCGCCAGCAGCTTGGAAGTGGGGACTGAAGCTTTCTTT | CASSLEVGTEAFF
NA | TRBJ1-1 | TRBV6-6 | TRBD1 | TGTGCCAGCAGTTCTTCAGGGGGCACTGAAGCTTTCTTT | CASSSSGGTEAFF
few | TRBJ2-5 | TRBV11-3 | TRBD1 | TGTGCCAGCAGCCCTGGGACAGGGGATGTTGAGACCCAGTACTTC | CASSPGTGDVETQYF
NA | TRBJ1-4 | TRBV5-1 | NA | TGCGCCAGCAGCTTATCCGGGACGGTTAATGAAAAACTGTTTTTT | CASSLSGTVNEKLFF
NA | TRBJ2-5 | TRBV18 | NA | TGTGCCAGCTCGCCCGGTTATACACAAGAGACCCAGTACTTC | CASSPGYTQETQYF
NA | TRBJ2-2 | TRBV7-8 | NA | TGTGCCAGCAGCTTTGGACTGAACACCGGGGAGCTGTTTTTT | CASSFGLNTGELFF
NA | TRBJ2-7 | TRBV7-9 | NA | TGTGCCAGCAGCTTCGTCGGAAAGAACTACGAGCAGTACTTC | CASSFVGKNYEQYF
NA | TRBJ2-7 | TRBV5-3 | NA | TGTGCCAGAAGCAGCAGGGAACCCTACGAGCAGTACTTC | CARSSREPYEQYF
NA | TRBJ2-7 | TRBV28 | NA | TGTGCCAGCAGTCCCGGGGGGACAGGCGAGCAGTACTTC | CASSPGGTGEQYF
NA | TRBJ1-1 | TRBV14 | NA | TGTGCCAGCAGCCAAGGCCAGTTGGATAGAGCTTTCTTT | CASSQGQLDRAFF
NA | TRBJ1-3 | TRBV18 | TRBD1 | TGTGCCAGCTCACCGACCGACAGGGTCTCTGGAAACACCATATATTTT | CASSPTDRVSGNTIYF
NA | TRBJ2-2 | TRBV7-9 | NA | TGTGCCAGCAGCTTAACCCGCAGGGCCGGGGAGCTGTTTTTT | CASSLTRRAGELFF
NA | TRBJ2-2 | TRBV14 | NA | TGTGCCAGCAGCCAAGTGGGTGGATCGAACACCGGGGAGCTGTTTTTT | CASSQVGGSNTGELFF
NA | TRBJ2-7 | TRBV7-8 | TRBD1 | TGTGCCAGCAGCTTAAGAGGGGACAGGGGGCCCTACGAGCAGTACTTC | CASSLRGDRGPYEQYF
NA | TRBJ1-1 | TRBV5-5 | TRBD1 | TGTGCCAGCAGCTTGGGATGGGACAGGGGGAACACTGAAGCTTTCTTT | CASSLGWDRGNTEAFF
NA | TRBJ2-1 | TRBV6-5 | TRBD2 | TGTGCCAGCCTAGCGGGGGCGGGGTCCTACAATGAGCAGTTCTTC | CASLAGAGSYNEQFF
few | TRBJ2-7 | TRBV30 | NA | TGTGCCTGGAGTGTAAGGCAGGGTGGCTACGAGCAGTACTTC | CAWSVRQGGYEQYF
NA | TRBJ1-1 | TRBV30 | NA | TGTGCCTGGAGTGGATTTGGGAACACTGAAGCTTTCTTT | CAWSGFGNTEAFF
once | TRBJ2-5 | TRBV19 | TRBD2 | TGTGCCAGTAGTACTACCATGCGGGGGGGCCAAGAGACCCAGTACTTC | CASSTTMRGGQETQYF
once | TRBJ1-3 | TRBV7-2 | TRBD1 | TGTGCCAGCAGCATGGGGACAGGGGTATTCTCTGGAAACACCATATATTTT | CASSMGTGVFSGNTIYF
NA | TRBJ2-1 | TRBV7-9 | NA | TGTGCCAGCAGCCCTCTCGGGGGCGGGCTGAATGAGCAGTTCTTC | CASSPLGGGLNEQFF
NA | TRBJ2-2 | TRBV30 | NA | TGTGCCTGGAGTGTAGGCGTAGGAGTTAACACCGGGGAGCTGTTTTTT | CAWSVGVGVNTGELFF
NA | TRBJ2-1 | TRBV27 | TRBD2 | TGTGCCAGCTTGGGACTAGGGGCGGGGAGGTCCTACAATGAGCAGTTCTTC | CASLGLGAGRSYNEQFF
NA | TRBJ2-7 | TRBV18 | TRBD2 | TGTGCCAGCTCACCTACACCGGGGGGAACCTACGAGCAGTACTTC | CASSPTPGGTYEQYF
NA | TRBJ1-2 | TRBV19 | NA | TGTGCCAGTACCTCCACCGGACGGACCACTAACTATGGCTACACCTTC | CASTSTGRTTNYGYTF
NA | TRBJ1-1 | TRBV28 | NA | TGTGCCAGCAGTGTTTCCCTCGGGACTGTCCAGGGTAACACTGAAGCTTTCTTT | CASSVSLGTVQGNTEAFF
NA | TRBJ1-1 | TRBV5-1 | NA | TGCGCCAGCAGCTTGGGGGAGGGGACTGAAGCTTTCTTT | CASSLGEGTEAFF
once | TRBJ1-1 | TRBV30 | NA | TGTGCCTGGAGTCGGGGAGGGGCGGGCACTGAAGCTTTCTTT | CAWSRGGAGTEAFF
once | TRBJ2-1 | TRBV27 | NA | TGTGCCAGCAGTTTAAGGGCGGGGAAGGGCAATGAGCAGTTCTTC | CASSLRAGKGNEQFF
NA | TRBJ2-1 | TRBV3-1/TRBV3-2 | TRBD2 | TGTGCCAGCAGCCAAGATACAGCGGGGGGGCGCGAGCAGTTCTTC | CASSQDTAGGREQFF